A selection of T cell receptor beta chains follows, all from one sample in a study of graft-versus-host responses after intestinal transplantation. Their antigen targets remain unknown. Generated by immunoSEQ multiplex PCR, the TCRdb table keeps only in-frame clones and is missing some. The table lists some 38,000 clones, roughly 92% of them singletons. This specimen consisted of unstimulated CD8+ T cells sorted from spleen or lymph node cells, obtained before transplant. These TCRs come from a human donor who was the organ donor for an intestinal transplant. The CDR3 runs from the conserved cysteine through the conserved F or W. D genes are given only for firm matches. For some rows the clone size is stated as once, few or many, or as a class when expanded; others skip it.

cdr3_aa cdr3_nt j_call clone_size d_call v_call
CASSSRPGTSGHEQYF TGTGCCAGCAGCTCTCGTCCCGGGACTAGCGGCCACGAGCAGTACTTC TRBJ2-7 NA TRBD2 TRBV9
CASSQDLARSYGYTF TGCGCCAGCAGCCAAGATCTGGCCAGATCCTATGGCTACACCTTC TRBJ1-2 NA NA TRBV4-3
CASTFPNQTWGQGAYEQYF TGTGCCAGCACCTTCCCCAATCAGACGTGGGGGCAGGGGGCCTACGAGCAGTACTTC TRBJ2-7 NA TRBD1 TRBV7-2
CAWTGAEGYEQFF TGTGCCTGGACAGGGGCCGAGGGCTATGAGCAGTTCTTC TRBJ2-1 NA NA TRBV30
CASSQGGDYQYF TGCGCCAGCAGCCAAGGTGGAGATTACCAGTACTTC TRBJ2-7 NA NA TRBV4-1
CASSHDGPRNEQYF TGCGCCAGCAGCCATGACGGGCCGAGGAACGAGCAGTACTTC TRBJ2-7 NA NA TRBV4-3
CASSQIETDTQYF TGTGCCAGCAGCCAGATTGAAACAGATACGCAGTATTTT TRBJ2-3 once NA TRBV14
CASSKPTGTDTQYF TGTGCCAGCAGTAAACCGACAGGCACAGATACGCAGTATTTT TRBJ2-3 NA NA TRBV28
CASSLDASGRVGNIQYF TGTGCCAGCAGCTTGGATGCTAGCGGGAGAGTGGGAAACATTCAGTACTTC TRBJ2-4 NA TRBD2 TRBV5-6
CASSNLKGARGDLPVSYNEQFF TGTGCCAGCAGCAATCTGAAGGGGGCGCGGGGTGACCTACCGGTCTCCTACAATGAGCAGTTCTTC TRBJ2-1 NA NA TRBV21-1
CASSYGSGELFF TGTGCCAGCAGTTATGGGTCCGGGGAGCTGTTTTTT TRBJ2-2 NA NA TRBV6-6
CASSKFILAGGPGETQYF TGCGCCAGCAGCAAATTTATTCTAGCGGGAGGGCCAGGGGAGACCCAGTACTTC TRBJ2-5 NA TRBD2 TRBV5-1
CASNQNQPQHF TGTGCCAGCAATCAGAATCAGCCCCAGCATTTT TRBJ1-5 NA NA TRBV28
CASSFGTSGYEQYF TGTGCCAGCAGTTTCGGGACTAGCGGCTACGAGCAGTACTTC TRBJ2-7 large TRBD2 TRBV28
CASSEYTASGSYEQYF TGTGCCAGCAGTGAATATACTGCTAGCGGGAGTTACGAGCAGTACTTC TRBJ2-7 NA TRBD2 TRBV25-1
CSVEQSTEAFF TGCAGCGTTGAACAATCCACTGAAGCTTTCTTT TRBJ1-1 NA NA TRBV29-1
CASSQGDSRQIEQYF TGCGCCAGCAGCCAAGGCGACAGCAGACAAATTGAGCAGTACTTC TRBJ2-7 NA NA TRBV4-1
CSVEGTGTDTQYF TGCAGCGTTGAGGGGACAGGCACAGATACGCAGTATTTT TRBJ2-3 once TRBD1 TRBV29-1
CASSLEIQASYNEQFF TGTGCCAGCAGTCTAGAGATTCAGGCGTCCTACAATGAGCAGTTCTTC TRBJ2-1 NA NA TRBV28
CASSPDGPGELFF TGCGCCAGCAGCCCGGACGGCCCGGGGGAGCTGTTTTTT TRBJ2-2 NA NA TRBV4-3
CASSLGLAGAPYNEQFF TGTGCCAGCAGCTTAGGGCTAGCGGGAGCCCCCTACAATGAGCAGTTCTTC TRBJ2-1 NA TRBD2 TRBV7-6
CASSPSRSEISYEQYF TGCGCCAGCAGCCCTTCCAGGTCCGAGATCTCCTACGAGCAGTACTTC TRBJ2-7 NA NA TRBV4-1
CASSLERGYEQYF TGTGCCAGCAGTTTAGAAAGGGGCTACGAGCAGTACTTC TRBJ2-7 once NA TRBV28
CASRDSGQGIYEQYF TGTGCCAGCAGGGACTCGGGACAGGGAATCTACGAGCAGTACTTC TRBJ2-7 once TRBD1 TRBV2
CASSLELGGRLNQPQHF TGTGCCAGCAGCTTAGAGTTGGGGGGTAGGTTGAATCAGCCCCAGCATTTT TRBJ1-5 NA NA TRBV7-9
CASSLLYYEQYF TGTGCCAGCAGTTTGCTCTACTACGAGCAGTACTTC TRBJ2-7 NA NA TRBV28
CASSDHTYLDISGANVLTF TGCGCCAGCAGTGATCACACGTACTTAGACATCTCTGGGGCCAACGTCCTGACTTTC TRBJ2-6 NA NA TRBV10-2
CASSPSDGNQPQHF TGTGCCAGCAGTCCCTCTGACGGAAATCAGCCCCAGCATTTT TRBJ1-5 NA NA TRBV27
CASSWPRASGSKEQFF TGTGCCAGCAGCTGGCCTAGGGCTAGCGGGAGCAAGGAGCAGTTCTTC TRBJ2-1 NA TRBD2 TRBV7-8
CASSLGLAGVRTDTQYF TGTGCCAGCAGCTTAGGGCTAGCGGGAGTGAGGACAGATACGCAGTATTTT TRBJ2-3 NA TRBD2 TRBV13
CASSPRTGAYNSPLHF TGTGCCAGCAGCCCGAGGACAGGGGCCTATAATTCACCCCTCCACTTT TRBJ1-6 NA TRBD1 TRBV9
CASSFGGNQPQHF TGTGCCAGCAGTTTTGGAGGGAATCAGCCCCAGCATTTT TRBJ1-5 NA NA TRBV28
CASSQDSYNSPLHF TGCGCCAGCAGCCAAGACAGTTATAATTCACCCCTCCACTTT TRBJ1-6 NA NA TRBV4-3
CASSLGFGTDTQYF TGTGCCAGCAGCTTAGGTTTCGGCACAGATACGCAGTATTTT TRBJ2-3 NA NA TRBV7-3
CATSRDREYNEQFF TGTGCCACCAGTAGGGACAGGGAGTACAATGAGCAGTTCTTC TRBJ2-1 NA TRBD1 TRBV15
CASSLPRLHRPNTEAFF TGTGCCAGCAGTTTACCCCGACTCCACAGACCGAACACTGAAGCTTTCTTT TRBJ1-1 NA NA TRBV28
CASSIPTSKEQFF TGTGCCAGCTCGATTCCGACTAGCAAGGAGCAGTTCTTC TRBJ2-1 NA TRBD2 TRBV7-9
CASSLTANYGYTF TGCGCCAGCAGCTTGACAGCTAACTATGGCTACACCTTC TRBJ1-2 NA NA TRBV5-1
CASSFTGKTQYF TGTGCCAGCAGTTTCACGGGAAAGACCCAGTACTTC TRBJ2-5 NA NA TRBV28